This T cell receptor (beta chain) derives from a study of blood T cell repertoires in COVID-19. About the research overall: Italy, Spain and the United States were the sources of the convalescent and acute COVID-19 samples. PBMCs, B-cell-depleted T cells, or T cells provided the cDNA or gDNA that made up the material.

Source study methods: Reference gene primer amplification yielded estimated nucleated cell counts. Measured with immunoSEQ multiplex PCR; TCRdb has only the in-frame clones, and not every one. V and J calls plus clone size are reproduced from that table; the DNA served to infer D and trimming. The data hold 150,000 to 200,000 clones, with roughly 80% observed a single time. This sequence was found in a man in his sixties with active or convalescent COVID-19. Sequences were obtained from peripheral blood.

As DNA, the CDR3 is TGTGCCAGCAGCACCACTAGCGGGATTGTTAATGAGCAGTTCTTC. The encoded protein is CASSTTSGIVNEQFF. The rearrangement uses TRBV27 and TRBJ2-1; 10 bases map to TRBD2. Germline lookup yields CDR1 MNHEY and CDR2 SMNVEV (reference sequence). The length of the CDR3 is 15 residues. V trimming: 6 bases; J trimming: 7 bases; junction bases outside the gene matches: 9.